The rows below give T cell receptor beta chains drawn from one sample of a study of T-cell reconstitution after alpha-beta-depleted transplantation in children. TCRdb redid the calling of the PCR reads with MiXCR, one entry per CDR3 protein. The top ten hold over 12% of the sample, which has 550,000 to 600,000 distinct CDR3 sequences, more than 20% seen once. This specimen consisted of PBMCs, mostly from graft donor cells, obtained 360 days after TCRalphabeta/CD19-depleted stem cell transplant. Source of these receptors: a boy under three years old who had a stem cell transplant for acute myeloid leukemia, so the T cells may come from the graft donor. Both conserved end residues are part of each CDR3. The D gene is left open where the match is weak. For some rows the clone size is stated as once, few or many, or as a class when expanded; others skip it.

d_call j_call cdr3_length v_call clone_size cdr3_aa cdr3_nt
- TRBJ1-2 11 TRBV27 few CATRGNYGYTF TGTGCTACACGGGGGAACTATGGCTACACCTTC
TRBD1 TRBJ2-7 15 TRBV7-2 few CASSPQTGGADEQYF TGTGCCAGCAGCCCCCAAACAGGGGGCGCGGACGAGCAGTACTTC
- TRBJ2-1 15 TRBV7-3 many CASSLRRGSYNEQFF TGTGCCAGCAGCTTAAGACGGGGGTCCTACAATGAGCAGTTCTTC
- TRBJ2-3 14 TRBV20-1 - CSPSLRTGTDTQYF TGCAGTCCCTCCCTCCGGACAGGCACAGATACGCAGTATTTT
TRBD1 TRBJ2-3 17 TRBV6-1 once CASSPGTGLEGTDTQYF TGTGCCAGCAGTCCCGGGACAGGCCTCGAGGGCACAGATACGCAGTATTTT
- TRBJ1-6 15 TRBV12-3/TRBV12-4 many CASNSLSSYNSPLHF TGTGCCAGCAACTCATTGAGCTCCTATAATTCACCCCTCCACTTT
- TRBJ2-6 19 TRBV12-3/TRBV12-4 few CASSRLRTVKKSGANVLTF TGTGCCAGCAGTCGGCTAAGGACAGTCAAAAAATCTGGGGCCAACGTCCTGACTTTC
- TRBJ1-2 15 TRBV21-1 many CASSKGDVHSYGYTF TGTGCCAGCAGCAAAGGTGACGTCCACTCCTATGGCTACACCTTC
- TRBJ1-3 14 TRBV7-9 - CASSPKTSGNTIYF TGTGCCAGCAGCCCTAAAACCTCTGGAAACACCATATATTTT
- TRBJ2-7 15 TRBV11-2 many CASSANLGVSYEQYF TGTGCCAGCAGCGCAAACTTGGGGGTCTCCTACGAGCAGTACTTC
TRBD2 TRBJ2-3 15 TRBV6-1 - CASNLLAGGTDTQYF TGTGCCAGCAATCTCCTGGCGGGGGGCACAGATACGCAGTATTTT
- TRBJ2-7 13 TRBV3-1 many CASSHLAGYEQYF TGTGCCAGCAGCCATCTTGCCGGTTACGAGCAGTACTTC
- TRBJ2-2 12 TRBV4-2 few CASSAHGGELFF TGTGCCAGCAGCGCGCATGGCGGGGAGCTGTTTTTT
TRBD1 TRBJ1-1 16 TRBV20-1 many CSARAHGGQINTEAFF TGCAGTGCTAGGGCCCACGGGGGACAGATAAACACTGAAGCTTTCTTT
- TRBJ2-3 17 TRBV12-3/TRBV12-4 - CASSLSPIRGGTDTQYF TGTGCCAGCAGTTTAAGTCCCATCCGTGGAGGCACAGATACGCAGTATTTT
- TRBJ1-2 17 TRBV5-1 many CASSLDGPTSGNYGYTF TGCGCCAGCAGCTTGGATGGCCCCACCTCAGGGAACTATGGCTACACCTTC
- TRBJ2-3 15 TRBV7-3 - CASSLMGDRTDTQYF TGTGCCAGCAGCTTAATGGGCGATCGAACAGATACGCAGTATTTT
- TRBJ2-3 14 TRBV7-2 - CASSSSTGTDTQYF TGTGCCAGCAGCTCGTCCACAGGGACAGATACGCAGTATTTT
- TRBJ2-2 14 TRBV5-1 many CASSLRTSVGELFF TGCGCCAGCAGCTTGAGAACGTCGGTCGGGGAGCTGTTTTTT
- TRBJ1-2 14 TRBV20-1 - CSVRQGLANYGYTF TGCAGTGTCCGGCAGGGGTTAGCTAACTATGGCTACACCTTC
TRBD2 TRBJ2-1 16 TRBV5-6 many CASSFEGTSVLNEQFF TGTGCCAGCAGCTTTGAGGGAACTAGCGTGCTCAATGAGCAGTTCTTC
TRBD1 TRBJ2-5 11 TRBV7-9 - CASEAGGTQYF TGTGCCAGCGAAGCAGGGGGAACCCAGTACTTC
TRBD1 TRBJ1-5 15 TRBV10-3 - CAIRGTGDSNQPQHF TGTGCCATCAGGGGTACAGGGGATAGCAATCAGCCCCAGCATTTT
- TRBJ2-7 15 TRBV20-1 few CSATGLAGDPYEQYF TGCAGTGCTACAGGCCTGGCGGGCGACCCCTACGAGCAGTACTTC
TRBD1 TRBJ2-1 15 TRBV6-1 - CASKEQGASYNEQFF TGTGCCAGCAAGGAACAGGGGGCTTCCTACAATGAGCAGTTCTTC
- TRBJ2-3 13 TRBV29-1 - CSGGAGFTDTQYF TGCAGCGGCGGAGCGGGTTTCACAGATACGCAGTATTTT
TRBD2 TRBJ2-1 14 TRBV10-2 - CASMRAGGNNEQFF TGCGCCAGCATGAGAGCGGGGGGCAACAATGAGCAGTTCTTC
TRBD2 TRBJ2-1 14 TRBV28 - CASSLGSGGARVFF TGTGCCAGCAGTTTAGGCAGCGGGGGGGCCCGGGTGTTCTTC
- TRBJ2-7 12 TRBV6-2/TRBV6-3 many CASSPASYEQYF TGTGCCAGCAGCCCTGCGAGTTACGAGCAGTACTTC
- TRBJ1-2 15 TRBV29-1 - CSVVVANRANYGYTF TGCAGCGTTGTGGTCGCTAATCGAGCTAACTATGGCTACACCTTC
TRBD2 TRBJ2-7 14 TRBV20-1 many CSAPVAGQTYEQYF TGCAGTGCCCCCGTAGCGGGGCAAACCTACGAGCAGTACTTC
TRBD1 TRBJ1-2 15 TRBV12-3/TRBV12-4 few CASSSRDRGEYGYTF TGTGCCAGCAGTTCCCGGGACAGGGGAGAATATGGCTACACCTTC
TRBD2 TRBJ2-5 16 TRBV24-1 - CATSDSKGLAGETQYF TGTGCCACCAGTGACTCCAAGGGACTAGCCGGGGAGACCCAGTACTTC
- TRBJ1-5 17 TRBV12-3/TRBV12-4 many CASSLRRGRVRNQPQHF TGTGCCAGCAGTTTACGCCGGGGGCGCGTGAGAAATCAGCCCCAGCATTTT
- TRBJ1-5 15 TRBV7-8 - CASTSGAYSNQPQHF TGTGCCAGCACCTCAGGAGCCTATAGCAATCAGCCCCAGCATTTT
- TRBJ1-3 12 TRBV29-1 few CSVEDSSNTIYF TGCAGCGTTGAGGACAGTAGCAACACCATATATTTT
- TRBJ1-1 18 TRBV11-2 once CASSLGAVWGLGNTVAFF TGTGCCAGCAGCTTAGGGGCCGTATGGGGGCTGGGGAACACTGTAGCTTTCTTT
TRBD1 TRBJ2-1 14 TRBV29-1 few CSARPGQGAHEQFF TGCAGCGCTCGACCGGGACAGGGGGCTCATGAGCAGTTCTTC
- TRBJ2-6 18 TRBV5-1 many CASSVFLQGLSGANVLTF TGCGCCAGCAGTGTCTTCCTACAGGGCCTCTCTGGGGCCAACGTCCTGACTTTC
TRBD1 TRBJ2-7 15 TRBV5-1 many CASSSPTGRSYEQYF TGCGCCAGCAGCTCACCGACAGGGAGAAGCTACGAGCAGTACTTC
- TRBJ1-3 16 TRBV20-1 many CSASGNPYSSGNTIYF TGCAGTGCTAGCGGGAACCCGTACAGCTCTGGAAACACCATATATTTT
- TRBJ2-3 15 TRBV9 - CASSVGAHSTDTQYF TGTGCCAGCAGCGTAGGGGCTCATAGCACAGATACGCAGTATTTT
- TRBJ2-2 14 TRBV6-1 many CASGGPANTGELFF TGTGCCAGTGGAGGGCCCGCGAACACCGGGGAGCTGTTTTTT
- TRBJ2-3 15 TRBV12-3/TRBV12-4 - CASSLVGHPTDTQYF TGTGCCAGCAGTTTAGTGGGACACCCCACAGATACGCAGTATTTT
- TRBJ2-2 16 TRBV5-1 - CASSPQGSDGTGELFF TGCGCCAGCAGCCCCCAAGGGTCCGACGGGACCGGGGAGCTGTTTTTT
TRBD1 TRBJ2-1 18 TRBV4-3 many CASSQDSTGGGVYNEQFF TGCGCCAGCAGCCAAGACTCGACAGGGGGGGGCGTTTACAATGAGCAGTTCTTC
- TRBJ2-7 14 TRBV12-3/TRBV12-4 few CASTPTGIGNEQYF TGTGCCAGCACCCCTACAGGGATCGGGAACGAGCAGTACTTC
TRBD2 TRBJ2-1 15 TRBV18 - CASSRSGGALNEQFF TGTGCCAGCTCTCGCAGCGGGGGGGCCCTCAATGAGCAGTTCTTC
- TRBJ1-2 12 TRBV29-1 few CSVEDQQGHGTF TGCAGCGTTGAAGATCAACAGGGCCATGGAACCTTC
TRBD2 TRBJ2-3 16 TRBV11-2 few CASSLGLAGRSDTQYF TGTGCCAGCAGCTTGGGACTAGCGGGGCGATCGGATACGCAGTATTTT
- TRBJ1-3 16 TRBV29-1 few CSVGGYNITSGNTIYF TGCAGCGTTGGTGGATACAATATTACCTCTGGAAACACCATATATTTT
- TRBJ2-7 14 TRBV7-2 few CASSSTGATGEQYF TGTGCCAGCAGTTCGACAGGAGCAACGGGCGAGCAGTACTTC
TRBD2 TRBJ2-1 16 TRBV20-1 many CSARLAASGRYNEQFF TGCAGTGCTAGACTTGCAGCTAGCGGGCGCTACAATGAGCAGTTCTTC
- TRBJ2-5 17 TRBV6-5 few CASSWSNRMRDQETQYF TGTGCCAGCAGTTGGTCAAATCGGATGCGGGACCAAGAGACCCAGTACTTC
TRBD2 TRBJ2-1 15 TRBV20-1 many CSARRLAGGYNEQFF TGCAGTGCTAGACGACTAGCGGGGGGGTACAATGAGCAGTTCTTC